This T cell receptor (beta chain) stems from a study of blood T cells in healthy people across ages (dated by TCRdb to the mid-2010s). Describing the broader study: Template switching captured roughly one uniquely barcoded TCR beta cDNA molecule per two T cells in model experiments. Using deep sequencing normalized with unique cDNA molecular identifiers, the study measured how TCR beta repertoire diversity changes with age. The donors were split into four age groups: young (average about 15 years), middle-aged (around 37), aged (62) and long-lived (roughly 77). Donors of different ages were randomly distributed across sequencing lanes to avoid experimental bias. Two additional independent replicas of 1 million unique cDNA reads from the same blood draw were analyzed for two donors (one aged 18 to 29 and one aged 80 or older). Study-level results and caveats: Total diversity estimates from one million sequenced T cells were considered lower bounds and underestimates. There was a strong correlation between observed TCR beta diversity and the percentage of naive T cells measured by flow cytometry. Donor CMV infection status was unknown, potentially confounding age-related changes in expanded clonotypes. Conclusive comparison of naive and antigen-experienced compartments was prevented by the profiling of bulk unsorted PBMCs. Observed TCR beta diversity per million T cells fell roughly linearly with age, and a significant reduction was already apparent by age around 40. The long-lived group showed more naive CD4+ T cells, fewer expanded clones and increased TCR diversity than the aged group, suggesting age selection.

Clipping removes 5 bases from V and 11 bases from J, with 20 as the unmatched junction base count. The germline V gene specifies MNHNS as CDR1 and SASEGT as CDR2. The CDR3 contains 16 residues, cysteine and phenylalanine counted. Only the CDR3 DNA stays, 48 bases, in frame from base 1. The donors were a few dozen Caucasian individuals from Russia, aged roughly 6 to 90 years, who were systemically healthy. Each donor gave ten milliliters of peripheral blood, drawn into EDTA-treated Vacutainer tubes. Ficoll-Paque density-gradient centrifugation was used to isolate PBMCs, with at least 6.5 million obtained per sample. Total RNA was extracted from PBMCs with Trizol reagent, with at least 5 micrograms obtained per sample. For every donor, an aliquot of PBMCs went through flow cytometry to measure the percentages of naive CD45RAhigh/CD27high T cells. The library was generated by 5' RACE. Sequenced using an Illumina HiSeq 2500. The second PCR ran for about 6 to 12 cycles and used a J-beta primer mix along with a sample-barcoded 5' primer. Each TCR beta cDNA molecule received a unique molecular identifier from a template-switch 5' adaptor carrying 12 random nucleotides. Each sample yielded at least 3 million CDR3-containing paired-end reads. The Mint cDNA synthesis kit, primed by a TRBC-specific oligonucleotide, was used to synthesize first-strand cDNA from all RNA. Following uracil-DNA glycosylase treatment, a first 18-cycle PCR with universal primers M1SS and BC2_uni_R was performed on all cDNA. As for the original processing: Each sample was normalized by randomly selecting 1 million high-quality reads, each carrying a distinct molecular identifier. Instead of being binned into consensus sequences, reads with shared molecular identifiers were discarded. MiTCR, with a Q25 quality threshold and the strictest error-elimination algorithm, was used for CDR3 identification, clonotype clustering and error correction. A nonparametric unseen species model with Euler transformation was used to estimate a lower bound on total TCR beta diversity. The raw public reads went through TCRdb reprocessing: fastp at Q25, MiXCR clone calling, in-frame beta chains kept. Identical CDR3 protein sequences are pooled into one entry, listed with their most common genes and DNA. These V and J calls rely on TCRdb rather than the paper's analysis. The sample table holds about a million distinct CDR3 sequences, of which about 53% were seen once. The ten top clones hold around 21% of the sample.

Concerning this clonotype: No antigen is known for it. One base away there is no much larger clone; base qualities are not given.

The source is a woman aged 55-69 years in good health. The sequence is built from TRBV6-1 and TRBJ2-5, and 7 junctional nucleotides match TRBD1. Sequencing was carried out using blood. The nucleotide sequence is TGTGCCAGCAGTAAACCGTCAGGGGGTACATGGAATGAGCAGTACTTC. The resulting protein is CASSKPSGGTWNEQYF.